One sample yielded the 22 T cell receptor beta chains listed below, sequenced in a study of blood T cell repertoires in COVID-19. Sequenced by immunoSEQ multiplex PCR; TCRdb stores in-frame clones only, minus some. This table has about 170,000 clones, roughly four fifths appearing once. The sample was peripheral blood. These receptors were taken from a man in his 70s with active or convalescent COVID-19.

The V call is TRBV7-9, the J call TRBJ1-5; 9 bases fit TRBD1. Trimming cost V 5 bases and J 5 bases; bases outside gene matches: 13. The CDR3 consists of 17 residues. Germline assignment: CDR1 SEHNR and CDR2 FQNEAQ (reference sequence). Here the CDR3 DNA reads TGTGCCAGCAGCCCGAGCTACCGGACAGGGGTCCATCAGCCCCAGCATTTT. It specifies CASSPSYRTGVHQPQHF.

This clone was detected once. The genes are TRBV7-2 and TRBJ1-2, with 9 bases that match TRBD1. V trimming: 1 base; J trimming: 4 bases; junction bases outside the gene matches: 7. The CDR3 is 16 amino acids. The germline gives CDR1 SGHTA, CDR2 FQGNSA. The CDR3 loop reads CASSLGLGQGPYGYTF. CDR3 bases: TGTGCCAGCAGCTTAGGGTTGGGACAGGGCCCCTATGGCTACACCTTC.

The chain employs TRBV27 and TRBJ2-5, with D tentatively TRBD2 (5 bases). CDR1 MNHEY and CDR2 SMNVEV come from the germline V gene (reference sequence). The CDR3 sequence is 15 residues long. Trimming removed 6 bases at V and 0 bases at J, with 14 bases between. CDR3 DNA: TGTGCCAGCAGGCCAGGAGGCTGGGACCAAGAGACCCAGTACTTC. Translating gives CASRPGGWDQETQYF.

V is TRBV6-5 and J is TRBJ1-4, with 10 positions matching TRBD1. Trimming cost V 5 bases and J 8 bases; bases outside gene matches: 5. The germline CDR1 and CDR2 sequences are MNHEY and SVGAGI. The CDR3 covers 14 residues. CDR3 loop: CASSRTGGREKLFF. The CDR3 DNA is TGTGCCAGCAGTAGGACAGGGGGGAGGGAAAAACTGTTTTTT.

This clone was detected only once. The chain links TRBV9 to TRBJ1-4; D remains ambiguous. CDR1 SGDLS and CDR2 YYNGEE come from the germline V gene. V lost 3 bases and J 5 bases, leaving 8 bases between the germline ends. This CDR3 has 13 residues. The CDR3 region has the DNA TGTGCCAGCAGCGCGTCGCGGAATGAAAAACTGTTTTTT. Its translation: CASSASRNEKLFF.

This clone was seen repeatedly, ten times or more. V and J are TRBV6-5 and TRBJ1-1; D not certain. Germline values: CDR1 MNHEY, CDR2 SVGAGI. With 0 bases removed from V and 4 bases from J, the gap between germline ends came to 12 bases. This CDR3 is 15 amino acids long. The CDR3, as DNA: TGTGCCAGCAGTTACTCGAGTAGGCGGGGCACTGAAGCTTTCTTT. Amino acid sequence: CASSYSSRRGTEAFF.

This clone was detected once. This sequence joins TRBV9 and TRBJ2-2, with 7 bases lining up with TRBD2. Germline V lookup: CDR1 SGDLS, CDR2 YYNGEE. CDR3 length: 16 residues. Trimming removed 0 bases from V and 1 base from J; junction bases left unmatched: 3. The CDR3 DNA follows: TGTGCCAGCAGCGTAGAAGTAGCGGGGAACACCGGGGAGCTGTTTTTT. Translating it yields CASSVEVAGNTGELFF. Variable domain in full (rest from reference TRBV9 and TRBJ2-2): DSGVTQTPKHLITATGQRVTLRCSPRSGDLSVYWYQQSLDQGLQFLIQYYNGEERAKGNILERFSAQQFPDLHSELNLSSLELGDSALYFCASSVEVAGNTGELFFGEGSRLTVL.

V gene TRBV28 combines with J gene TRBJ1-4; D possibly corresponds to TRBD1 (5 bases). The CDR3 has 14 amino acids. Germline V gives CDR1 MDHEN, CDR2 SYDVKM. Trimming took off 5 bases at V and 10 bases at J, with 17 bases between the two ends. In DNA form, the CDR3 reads TGTGCCAGCAGTGTGGGAGGGGCACGGCCAAAACTGTTTTTT. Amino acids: CASSVGGARPKLFF. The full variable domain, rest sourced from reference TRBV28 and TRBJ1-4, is DVKVTQSSRYLVKRTGEKVFLECVQDMDHENMFWYRQDPGLGLRLIYFSYDVKMKEKGDIPEGYSVSREKKERFSLILESASTNQTSMYLCASSVGGARPKLFFGSGTQLSVL.

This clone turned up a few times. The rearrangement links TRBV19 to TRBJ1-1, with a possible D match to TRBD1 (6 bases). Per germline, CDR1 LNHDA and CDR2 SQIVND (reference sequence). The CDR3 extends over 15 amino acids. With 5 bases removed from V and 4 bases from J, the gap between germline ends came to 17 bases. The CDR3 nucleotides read TGTGCCAGTAGTCTCTACAGGGCGGTAGGCACTGAAGCTTTCTTT. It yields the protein CASSLYRAVGTEAFF. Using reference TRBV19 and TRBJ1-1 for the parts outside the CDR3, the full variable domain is DGGITQSPKYLFRKEGQNVTLSCEQNLNHDAMYWYRQDPGQGLRLIYYSQIVNDFQKGDIAEGYSVSREKKESFPLTVTSAQKNPTAFYLCASSLYRAVGTEAFFGQGTRLTVV.

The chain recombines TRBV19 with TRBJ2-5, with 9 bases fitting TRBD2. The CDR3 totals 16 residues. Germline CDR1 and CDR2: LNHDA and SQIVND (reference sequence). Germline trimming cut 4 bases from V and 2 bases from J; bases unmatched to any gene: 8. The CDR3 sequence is CASSSLAGEYQETQYF. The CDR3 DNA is TGTGCCAGTAGTAGCTTAGCGGGGGAATATCAAGAGACCCAGTACTTC.

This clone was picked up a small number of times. This chain's CDR3 is CASSLGQGDSPLHF. CDR3 coding DNA: TGCGCCAGCAGCTTGGGACAGGGGGATTCACCCCTCCACTTT. This sequence joins TRBV5-1 and TRBJ1-6; 9 nucleotides align to TRBD1. The germline gives CDR1 SGHRS, CDR2 YFSETQ. The CDR3 consists of 14 residues. V was pared by 0 bases and J by 8 bases, with 0 bases of the junction left unmatched.

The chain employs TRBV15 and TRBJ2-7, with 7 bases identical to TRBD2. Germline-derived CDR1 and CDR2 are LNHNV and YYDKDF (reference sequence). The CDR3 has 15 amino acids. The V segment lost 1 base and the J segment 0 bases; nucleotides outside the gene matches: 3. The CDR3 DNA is TGTGCCACCAGCAGAGCCCTAGCGGTCTCCTACGAGCAGTACTTC. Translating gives CATSRALAVSYEQYF.

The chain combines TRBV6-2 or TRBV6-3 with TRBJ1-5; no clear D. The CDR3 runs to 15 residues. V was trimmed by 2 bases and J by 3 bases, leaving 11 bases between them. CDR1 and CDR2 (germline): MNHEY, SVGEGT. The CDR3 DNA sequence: TGTGCCAGCAGTTACCCGAGGGTTAACAATCAGCCCCAGCATTTT. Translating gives CASSYPRVNNQPQHF.

The CDR3 sequence: CASSPGGVSSYNEQFF. DNA for the CDR3: TGTGCCAGCAGCCCCGGCGGTGTGAGCTCCTACAATGAGCAGTTCTTC. The chain joins TRBV7-3 to TRBJ2-1; D is unclear. Germline assignment: CDR1 SGHTA and CDR2 FQGTGA. The CDR3 has 16 residues. V dropped 5 bases and J dropped 0 bases, with 14 bases sitting between them.

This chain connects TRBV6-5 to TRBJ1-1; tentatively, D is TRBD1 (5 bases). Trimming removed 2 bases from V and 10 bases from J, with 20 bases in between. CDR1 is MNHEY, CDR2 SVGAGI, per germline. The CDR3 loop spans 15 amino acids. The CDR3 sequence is CASSYVRTSSKVAFF. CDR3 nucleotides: TGTGCCAGCAGTTACGTTAGGACATCGAGTAAGGTAGCTTTCTTT.

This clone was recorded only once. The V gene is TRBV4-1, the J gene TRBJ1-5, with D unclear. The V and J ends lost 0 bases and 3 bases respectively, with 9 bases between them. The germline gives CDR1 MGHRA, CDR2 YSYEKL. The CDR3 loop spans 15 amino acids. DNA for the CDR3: TGCGCCAGCAGCCAAGATTCCACTTTCAATCAGCCCCAGCATTTT. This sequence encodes CASSQDSTFNQPQHF.

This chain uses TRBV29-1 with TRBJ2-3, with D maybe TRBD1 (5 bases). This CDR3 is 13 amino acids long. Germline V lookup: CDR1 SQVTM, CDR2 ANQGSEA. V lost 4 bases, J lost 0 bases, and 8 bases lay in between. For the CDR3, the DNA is TGCAGCGTTGCTTGGGGCAGCACAGATACGCAGTATTTT. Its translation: CSVAWGSTDTQYF.

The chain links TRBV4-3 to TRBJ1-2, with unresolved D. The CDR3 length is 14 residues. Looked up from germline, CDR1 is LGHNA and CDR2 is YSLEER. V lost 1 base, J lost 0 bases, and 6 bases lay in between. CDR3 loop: CASSQGAANYGYTF. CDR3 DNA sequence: TGCGCCAGCAGCCAAGGTGCAGCTAACTATGGCTACACCTTC.

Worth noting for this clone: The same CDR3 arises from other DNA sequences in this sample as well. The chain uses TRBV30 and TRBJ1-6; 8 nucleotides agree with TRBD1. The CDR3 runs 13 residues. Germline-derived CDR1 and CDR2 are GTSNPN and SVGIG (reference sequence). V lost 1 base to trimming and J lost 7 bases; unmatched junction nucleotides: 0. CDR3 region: CAWSGQGNSPLHF. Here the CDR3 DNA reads TGTGCCTGGAGTGGACAGGGGAATTCACCCCTCCACTTT. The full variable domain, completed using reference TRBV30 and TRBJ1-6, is SQTIHQWPATLVQPVGSPLSLECTVEGTSNPNLYWYRQAAGRGLQLLFYSVGIGQISSEVPQNLSASRPQDRQFILSSKKLLLSDSGFYLCAWSGQGNSPLHFGNGTRLTVT.

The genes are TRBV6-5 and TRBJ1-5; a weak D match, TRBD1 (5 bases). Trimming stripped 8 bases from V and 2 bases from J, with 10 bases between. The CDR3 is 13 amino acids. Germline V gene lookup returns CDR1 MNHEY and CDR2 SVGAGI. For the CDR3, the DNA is TGTGCCAGCGCAGGGCAAGGCAATCAGCCCCAGCATTTT. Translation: CASAGQGNQPQHF.

The DNA of the CDR3 is TGTGCCAGCAGCGCCCCCGGGGAAGCTTTCTTT. This translates into CASSAPGEAFF. The chain is built from TRBV2 and TRBJ1-1, with D hard to call. The V end lost 6 bases, the J end lost 8 bases, and 10 bases lay between the germline ends. CDR3 size: 11 residues. Germline values: CDR1 SNHLY, CDR2 FYNNEI. Using reference TRBV2 and TRBJ1-1 for the parts outside the CDR3, the full variable domain is EPEVTQTPSHQVTQMGQEVILRCVPISNHLYFYWYRQILGQKVEFLVSFYNNEISEKSEIFDDQFSVERPDGSNFTLKIRSTKLEDSAMYFCASSAPGEAFFGQGTRLTVV.

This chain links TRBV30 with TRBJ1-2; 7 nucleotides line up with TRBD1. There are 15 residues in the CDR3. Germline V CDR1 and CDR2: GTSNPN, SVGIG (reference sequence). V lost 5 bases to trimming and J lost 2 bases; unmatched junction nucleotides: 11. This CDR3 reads CAWVRAGTENYGYTF. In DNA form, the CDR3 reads TGTGCCTGGGTGAGGGCCGGGACAGAAAACTATGGCTACACCTTC. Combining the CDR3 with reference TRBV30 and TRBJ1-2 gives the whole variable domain SQTIHQWPATLVQPVGSPLSLECTVEGTSNPNLYWYRQAAGRGLQLLFYSVGIGQISSEVPQNLSASRPQDRQFILSSKKLLLSDSGFYLCAWVRAGTENYGYTFGSGTRLTVV.